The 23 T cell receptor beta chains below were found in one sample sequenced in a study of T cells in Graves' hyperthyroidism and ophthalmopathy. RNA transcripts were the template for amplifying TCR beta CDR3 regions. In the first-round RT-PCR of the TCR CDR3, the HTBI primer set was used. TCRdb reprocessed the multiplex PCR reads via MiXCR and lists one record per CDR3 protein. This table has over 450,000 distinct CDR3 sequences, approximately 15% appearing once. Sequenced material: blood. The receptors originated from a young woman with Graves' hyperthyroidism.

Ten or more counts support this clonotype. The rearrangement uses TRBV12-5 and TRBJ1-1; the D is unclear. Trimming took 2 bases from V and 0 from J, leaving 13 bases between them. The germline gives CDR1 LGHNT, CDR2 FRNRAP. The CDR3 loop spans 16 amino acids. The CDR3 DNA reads TGTGCTAGTGGTTTGATGAGGGCCCCGATGAACACTGAAGCTTTCTTT. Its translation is CASGLMRAPMNTEAFF.

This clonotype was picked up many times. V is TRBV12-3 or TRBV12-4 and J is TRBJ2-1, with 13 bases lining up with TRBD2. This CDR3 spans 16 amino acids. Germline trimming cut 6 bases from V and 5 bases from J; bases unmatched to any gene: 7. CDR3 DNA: TGTGCCAGCAGACAGATGACTAGCGGGAGGAACAATGAGCAGTTCTTC. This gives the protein CASRQMTSGRNNEQFF.

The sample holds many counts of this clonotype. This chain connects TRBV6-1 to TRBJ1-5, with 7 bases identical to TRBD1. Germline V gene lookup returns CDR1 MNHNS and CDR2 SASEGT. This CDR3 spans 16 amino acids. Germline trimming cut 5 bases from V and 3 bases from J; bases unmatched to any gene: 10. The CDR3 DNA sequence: TGTGCCAGCAGTTTTAATCCGGGACAGCCCAATCAGCCCCAGCATTTT. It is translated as CASSFNPGQPNQPQHF.

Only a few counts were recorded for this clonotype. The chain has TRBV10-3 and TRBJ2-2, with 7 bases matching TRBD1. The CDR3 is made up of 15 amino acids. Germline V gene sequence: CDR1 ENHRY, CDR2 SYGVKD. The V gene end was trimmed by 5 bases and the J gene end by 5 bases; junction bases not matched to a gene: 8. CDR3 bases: TGTGCCATCAGTCTCACAGGGGATTTTACCGGGGAGCTGTTTTTT. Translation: CAISLTGDFTGELFF.

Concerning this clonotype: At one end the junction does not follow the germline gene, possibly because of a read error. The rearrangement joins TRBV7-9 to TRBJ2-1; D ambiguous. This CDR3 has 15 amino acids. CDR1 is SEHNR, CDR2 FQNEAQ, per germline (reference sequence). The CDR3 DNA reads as TGTGCCAACAGCCCGGGCGTCCAATGGGGCAATGAGCAGTTCTTC. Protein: CANSPGVQWGNEQFF.

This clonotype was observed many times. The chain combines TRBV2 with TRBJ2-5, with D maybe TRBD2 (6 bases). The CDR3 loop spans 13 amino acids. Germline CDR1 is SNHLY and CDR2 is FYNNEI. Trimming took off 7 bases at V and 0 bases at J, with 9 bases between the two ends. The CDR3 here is CASKGGNQETQYF. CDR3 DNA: TGTGCCAGCAAGGGAGGCAACCAAGAGACCCAGTACTTC.

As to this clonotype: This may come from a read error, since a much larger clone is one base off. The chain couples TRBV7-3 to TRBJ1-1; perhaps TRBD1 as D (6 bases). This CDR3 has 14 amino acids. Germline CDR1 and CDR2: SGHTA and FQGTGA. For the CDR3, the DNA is TGTGCCAGCAGCCAGACAGGACCGAACACTGGAGCTTTCTTT. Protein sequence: CASSQTGPNTGAFF. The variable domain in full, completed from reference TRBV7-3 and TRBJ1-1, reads GAGVSQTPSNKVTEKGKYVELRCDPISGHTALYWYRQSLGQGPEFLIYFQGTGAADDSGLPNDRFFAVRPEGSVSTLKIQRTERGDSAVYLCASSQTGPNTGAFFGQGTRLTVV.

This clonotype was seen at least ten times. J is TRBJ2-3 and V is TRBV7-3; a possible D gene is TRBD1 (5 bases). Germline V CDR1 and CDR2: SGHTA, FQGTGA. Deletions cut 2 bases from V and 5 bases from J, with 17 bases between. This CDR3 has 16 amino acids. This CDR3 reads CASSLLRAGRGDTQYF. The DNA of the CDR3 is TGTGCCAGCAGCTTACTTCGGGCAGGGCGCGGAGATACGCAGTATTTT.

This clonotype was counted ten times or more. CDR3 amino acids: CASSDFLPYNEQFF. The CDR3 DNA reads TGTGCCAGCAGTGACTTCCTCCCCTACAATGAGCAGTTCTTC. The J gene is TRBJ2-1, the V gene TRBV2; no definite D call. Germline CDR1 and CDR2: SNHLY and FYNNEI. Trimming left V 3 bases short and J 2 bases short, with 8 bases between. CDR3 length: 14 amino acids.

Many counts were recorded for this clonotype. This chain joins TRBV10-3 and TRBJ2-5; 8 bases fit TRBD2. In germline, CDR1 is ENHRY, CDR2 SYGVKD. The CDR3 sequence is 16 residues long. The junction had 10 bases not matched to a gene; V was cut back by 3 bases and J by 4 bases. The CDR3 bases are TGTGCCATCAGTGAACCGGAAAGCGGGAGAGGAGAGACCCAGTACTTC. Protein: CAISEPESGRGETQYF.

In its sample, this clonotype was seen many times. CDR3 region: CASTLAGNTIYF. The CDR3 DNA follows: TGTGCCTCTACCTTGGCTGGAAACACCATATATTTT. The rearrangement links TRBV30 to TRBJ1-3; D unresolved. The V end was cut by 7 bases, the J end by 2 bases, with 9 bases between. The V gene's germline CDR1 is GTSNPN and CDR2 SVGIG (reference sequence). This CDR3 spans 12 amino acids.

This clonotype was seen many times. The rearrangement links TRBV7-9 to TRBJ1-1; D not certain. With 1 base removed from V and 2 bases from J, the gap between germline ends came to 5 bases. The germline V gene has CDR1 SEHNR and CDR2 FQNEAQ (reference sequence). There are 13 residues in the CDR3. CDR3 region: CASSLGYNTEAFF. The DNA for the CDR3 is TGTGCCAGCAGCTTAGGGTACAACACTGAAGCTTTCTTT.

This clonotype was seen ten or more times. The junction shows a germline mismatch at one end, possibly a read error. Written as DNA, the CDR3 is TGTGCCAGCAGTTTAGGAGCTAGCGGGAGTGGGAGCACAGATACGCAGTGTTTT. Protein sequence: CASSLGASGSGSTDTQCF. The rearrangement uses TRBV27 and TRBJ2-3; 10 nucleotides align to TRBD2. The CDR3 runs to 18 residues. Germline V lookup: CDR1 MNHEY, CDR2 SMNVEV (reference sequence).

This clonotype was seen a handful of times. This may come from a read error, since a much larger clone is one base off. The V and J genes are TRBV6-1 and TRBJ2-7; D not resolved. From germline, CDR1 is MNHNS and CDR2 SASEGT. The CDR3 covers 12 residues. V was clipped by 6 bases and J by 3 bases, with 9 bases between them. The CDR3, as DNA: TGTGCCAGCAGCATCTCCAGCTACGAGCAGTACGTC. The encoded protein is CASSISSYEQYV.

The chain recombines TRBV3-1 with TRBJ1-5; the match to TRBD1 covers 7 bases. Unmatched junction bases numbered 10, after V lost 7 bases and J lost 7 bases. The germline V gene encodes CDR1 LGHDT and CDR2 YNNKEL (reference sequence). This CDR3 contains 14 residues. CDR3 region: CASTNRGVRQPQHF. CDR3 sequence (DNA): TGTGCCAGCACAAACAGGGGAGTTCGGCAGCCCCAGCATTTT. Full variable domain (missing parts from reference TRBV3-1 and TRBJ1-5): DTAVSQTPKYLVTQMGNDKSIKCEQNLGHDTMYWYKQDSKKFLKIMFSYNNKELIINETVPNRFSPKSPDKAHLNLHINSLELGDSAVYFCASTNRGVRQPQHFGDGTRLSIL.

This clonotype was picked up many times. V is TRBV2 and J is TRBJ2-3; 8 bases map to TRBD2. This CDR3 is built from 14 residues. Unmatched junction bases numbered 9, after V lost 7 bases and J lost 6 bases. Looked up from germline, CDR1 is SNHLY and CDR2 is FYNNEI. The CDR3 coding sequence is TGTGCCAGCACCATCGCGGGAGGTTGGGATACGCAGTATTTT. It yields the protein CASTIAGGWDTQYF. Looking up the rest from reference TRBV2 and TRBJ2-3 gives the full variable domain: EPEVTQTPSHQVTQMGQEVILRCVPISNHLYFYWYRQILGQKVEFLVSFYNNEISEKSEIFDDQFSVERPDGSNFTLKIRSTKLEDSAMYFCASTIAGGWDTQYFGPGTRLTVL.

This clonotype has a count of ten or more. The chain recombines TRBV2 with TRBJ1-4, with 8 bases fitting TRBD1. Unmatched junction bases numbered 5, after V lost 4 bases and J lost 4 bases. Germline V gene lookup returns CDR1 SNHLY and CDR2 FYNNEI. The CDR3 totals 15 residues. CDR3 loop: CASSARQGFNEKLFF. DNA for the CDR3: TGTGCCAGCAGTGCCAGACAGGGGTTTAATGAAAAACTGTTTTTT.

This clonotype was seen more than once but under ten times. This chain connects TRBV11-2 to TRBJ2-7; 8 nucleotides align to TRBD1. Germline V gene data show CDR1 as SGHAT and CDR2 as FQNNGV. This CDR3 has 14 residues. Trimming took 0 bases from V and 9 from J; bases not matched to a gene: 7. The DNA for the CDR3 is TGTGCCAGCAGCTTAGATCAGACAGGGGTTCTGCAGTACGTC. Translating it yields CASSLDQTGVLQYV.

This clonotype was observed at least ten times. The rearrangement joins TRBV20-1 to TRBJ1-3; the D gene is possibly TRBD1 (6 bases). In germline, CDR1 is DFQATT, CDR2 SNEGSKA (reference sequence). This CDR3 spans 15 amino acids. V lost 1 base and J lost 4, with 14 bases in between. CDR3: CSARGHWGLGNTIYF. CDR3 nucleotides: TGCAGTGCTAGAGGGCATTGGGGGCTCGGAAACACCATATATTTT.

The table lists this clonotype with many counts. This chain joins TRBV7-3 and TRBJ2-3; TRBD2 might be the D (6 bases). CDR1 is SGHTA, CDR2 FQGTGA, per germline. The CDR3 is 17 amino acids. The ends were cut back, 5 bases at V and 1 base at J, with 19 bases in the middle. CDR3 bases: TGTGCCAGCAGCGCCGGACTACCCAACTCCCGCACAGATACGCAGTATTTT. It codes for CASSAGLPNSRTDTQYF.

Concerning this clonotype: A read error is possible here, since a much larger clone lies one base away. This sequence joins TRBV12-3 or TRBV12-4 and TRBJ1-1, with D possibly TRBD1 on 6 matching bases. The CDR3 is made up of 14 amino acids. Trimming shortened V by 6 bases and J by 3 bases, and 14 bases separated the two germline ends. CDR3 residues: CASSVVGGDTEAFF. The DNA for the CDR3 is TGTGCCAGCAGCGTAGTAGGGGGGGACACTGAAGCTTTCTTT.

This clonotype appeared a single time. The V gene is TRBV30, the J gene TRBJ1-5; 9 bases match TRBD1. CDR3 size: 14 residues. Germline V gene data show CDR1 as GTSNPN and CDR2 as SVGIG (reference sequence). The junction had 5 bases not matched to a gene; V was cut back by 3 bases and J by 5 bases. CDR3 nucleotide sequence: TGTGCCTGGAGAGCGACAGGGGGAGATCAGCCCCAGCATTTT. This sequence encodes CAWRATGGDQPQHF.

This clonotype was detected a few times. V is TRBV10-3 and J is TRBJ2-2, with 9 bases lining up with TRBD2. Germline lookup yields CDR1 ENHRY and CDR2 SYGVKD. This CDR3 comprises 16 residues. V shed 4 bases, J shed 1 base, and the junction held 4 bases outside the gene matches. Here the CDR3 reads CAISGGLAGNTGELFF. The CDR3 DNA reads TGTGCCATCAGTGGGGGACTAGCAGGGAACACCGGGGAGCTGTTTTTT.